The 16 T cell receptor beta chains in this list originate from one sample, sequenced in a study of OX40 agonist ivuxolimab in advanced cancers. The data were produced by immunoSEQ multiplex PCR, yet TCRdb's version contains in-frame clones alone and is incomplete. Among 50,000 to 65,000 clones, over 80% were seen once, and the ten largest hold approximately 3.8%. Source: CD4+ or CD8+ T cells sorted from blood, taken in a trial of the OX40 agonist ivuxolimab. These receptors all stem from an adult with an advanced solid tumor such as melanoma, head and neck, liver or kidney cancer.

The chain joins TRBV6-5 to TRBJ1-3; D is uncertain. Germline CDR1 MNHEY, CDR2 SVGAGI. Trimming pared 4 bases from V and 2 bases from J, leaving 9 bases between. The CDR3 covers 14 residues. The CDR3 DNA sequence: TGTGCCAGCAGTTGGACCCGAACTGGAAACACCATATATTTT. Amino acid sequence: CASSWTRTGNTIYF.

To note about this clone: At one boundary the junction diverges from the germline segment, which might be a read error. The chain couples TRBV7-7 to TRBJ2-5; TRBD2 might be the D (6 bases). Germline CDR1 is SSHAT and CDR2 is FNYEAQ (reference sequence). The CDR3 consists of 14 residues. The CDR3: CASSLQGGGETQYF. The DNA of the CDR3 is TGTGCTAGCAGCTTGCAGGGAGGAGGGGAGACCCAGTACTTC. The whole variable domain, remainder taken from reference TRBV7-7 and TRBJ2-5, is GAGVSQSPRYKVTKRGQDVTLRCDPISSHATLYWYQQALGQGPEFLTYFNYEAQPDKSGLPSDRFSAERPEGSISTLTIQRTEQRDSAMYRCASSLQGGGETQYFGPGTRLLVL.

In its sample, this clone was seen a few times. The CDR3 protein is CATKAQGYSNQPQHF. CDR3 DNA: TGTGCCACCAAAGCCCAGGGCTATAGCAATCAGCCCCAGCATTTT. The genes are TRBV27 and TRBJ1-5, with a weak D call TRBD1 (5 bases). Trimming cost V 10 bases and J 0 bases, with 16 bases left between them. Looked up from germline, CDR1 is MNHEY and CDR2 is SMNVEV (reference sequence). The CDR3 length is 15 residues.

This clone occurred once. V gene TRBV6-1 combines with J gene TRBJ2-1; 8 bases agree with TRBD1. Germline V gene lookup returns CDR1 MNHNS and CDR2 SASEGT. The junction had 6 bases not matched to a gene; V was cut back by 6 bases and J by 8 bases. The CDR3 runs 13 residues. CDR3 coding DNA: TGTGCCAGCAGGGAAACAGGGGGATATGAGCAGTTCTTC. Encoded protein: CASRETGGYEQFF.

The CDR3 DNA reads TGTGCCATCAGTGAGCCCCGGGACAGCACCTACAATGAGCAGTTCTTC. Translating it yields CAISEPRDSTYNEQFF. The rearrangement links TRBV10-3 to TRBJ2-1, with TRBD1 identical over 7 bases. Germline V CDR1 and CDR2: ENHRY, SYGVKD. The CDR3 sequence is 16 residues long. The trim removed 2 bases at V and 2 bases at J, leaving 6 bases unmatched.

This clone was counted between two and nine times. The chain links TRBV30 to TRBJ1-1; TRBD1 is a possible D gene (6 bases). Germline V lookup: CDR1 GTSNPN, CDR2 SVGIG (reference sequence). This CDR3 is built from 13 residues. V lost 4 bases to trimming and J lost 4 bases, with 13 bases between them. Here the CDR3 DNA reads TGTGCCTGGACCCCAGGCAGGGGCACTGAAGCTTTCTTT. Its translation is CAWTPGRGTEAFF.

The chain joins TRBV4-1 to TRBJ2-3; D is undetermined. The germline V and J ends were trimmed by 0 bases and 6 bases, with 10 bases remaining between them. Germline assignment: CDR1 MGHRA and CDR2 YSYEKL. This CDR3 has 14 residues. The CDR3 loop reads CASSQDLQDDTQYF. CDR3 DNA: TGCGCCAGCAGCCAAGATCTCCAGGACGATACGCAGTATTTT.

This clone has just one count. The chain joins TRBV19 to TRBJ1-5; D ambiguous. Germline CDR1 is LNHDA and CDR2 is SQIVND (reference sequence). V was pared by 10 bases and J by 2 bases, with 18 bases between. The CDR3 runs to 15 residues. The CDR3 DNA sequence: TGTGCCACTAAGGATCCCGGGCTGGGCAATCAGCCCCAGCATTTT. Its protein product is CATKDPGLGNQPQHF. Supplemented by reference TRBV19 and TRBJ1-5, the full variable domain reads DGGITQSPKYLFRKEGQNVTLSCEQNLNHDAMYWYRQDPGQGLRLIYYSQIVNDFQKGDIAEGYSVSREKKESFPLTVTSAQKNPTAFYLCATKDPGLGNQPQHFGDGTRLSIL.

This chain joins TRBV19 and TRBJ1-5, with TRBD1 as a possible D gene (6 bases). Looked up from germline, CDR1 is LNHDA and CDR2 is SQIVND (reference sequence). This CDR3 contains 15 residues. Trimming took off 4 bases at V and 2 bases at J, with 12 bases between the two ends. This chain's CDR3 is CASSTGVLGNQPQHF. CDR3 bases: TGTGCCAGTAGTACAGGGGTCTTAGGCAATCAGCCCCAGCATTTT. Combining the CDR3 with reference TRBV19 and TRBJ1-5 gives the whole variable domain DGGITQSPKYLFRKEGQNVTLSCEQNLNHDAMYWYRQDPGQGLRLIYYSQIVNDFQKGDIAEGYSVSREKKESFPLTVTSAQKNPTAFYLCASSTGVLGNQPQHFGDGTRLSIL.

A single count supports this clone. The V gene is TRBV30, the J gene TRBJ2-5, with TRBD2 matching over 7 bases. With V trimmed by 2 bases and J by 1 base, 7 bases remained unmatched. CDR1 is GTSNPN and CDR2 is SVGIG in the germline V gene (reference sequence). This CDR3 comprises 15 residues. CDR3 region: CAWSRLAVPQETQYF. The CDR3 nucleotides are TGTGCCTGGAGTCGGCTAGCGGTGCCCCAAGAGACCCAGTACTTC.

The V gene is TRBV18, the J gene TRBJ1-1, with 7 bases fitting TRBD1. V shed 5 bases, J shed 5 bases, and the junction held 8 bases outside the gene matches. Germline loops: CDR1 KGHSH, CDR2 LQKENI. The CDR3 totals 14 residues. The CDR3 sequence is CASSFDRAKTEAFF. In DNA form, the CDR3 reads TGTGCCAGCTCATTCGACAGGGCCAAGACTGAAGCTTTCTTT.

The chain joins TRBV10-3 to TRBJ1-3; TRBD1 agrees at 7 bases. The CDR3 sequence is 14 residues long. The V segment lost 11 bases and the J segment 0 bases; nucleotides outside the gene matches: 7. Germline V gene lookup returns CDR1 ENHRY and CDR2 SYGVKD. The CDR3, as DNA: TGTGCCTCCCTTGACAGGGACTCTGGAAACACCATATATTTT. Protein sequence: CASLDRDSGNTIYF.

The V call is TRBV10-3, the J call TRBJ1-1, with 9 bases that match TRBD1. CDR3 length: 16 amino acids. The V and J ends lost 3 bases and 4 bases, in that order; junction bases with no gene match: 9. Germline CDR1 reads ENHRY; CDR2 reads SYGVKD. For the CDR3, the DNA is TGTGCCATCAGTGACCTGGGGACAGGGTCTAGCACTGAAGCTTTCTTT. This gives the protein CAISDLGTGSSTEAFF.

The chain couples TRBV2 to TRBJ2-1, with D perhaps matching TRBD2 (5 bases). Germline V lookup: CDR1 SNHLY, CDR2 FYNNEI. CDR3 size: 13 residues. V was clipped by 7 bases and J by 0 bases, with 7 bases between them. The chain's CDR3 is CASTGSSYNEQFF. The CDR3 DNA follows: TGTGCCAGCACGGGGAGCTCCTACAATGAGCAGTTCTTC.

This clone has just one count. The V and J genes are TRBV28 and TRBJ1-2; D may be TRBD1 (6 bases). CDR3 length: 15 amino acids. From germline, CDR1 is MDHEN and CDR2 SYDVKM. Trimming took off 6 bases at V and 1 base at J, with 15 bases between the two ends. The DNA for the CDR3 is TGTGCCAGCAGATCGTGGGGGGCCCTTAACTATGGCTACACCTTC. Translating gives CASRSWGALNYGYTF.

This clone was picked up one time. V is TRBV9 and J is TRBJ2-2; TRBD2 agrees at 8 bases. CDR1 is SGDLS and CDR2 is YYNGEE in the germline V gene. The junction had 5 bases not matched to a gene; V was cut back by 0 bases and J by 7 bases. The CDR3 totals 15 residues. The chain's CDR3 is CASSVVSGAGGELFF. CDR3 coding DNA: TGTGCCAGCAGCGTAGTTAGCGGGGCAGGCGGGGAGCTGTTTTTT.